The 16 T cell receptor beta chains listed next were all sequenced from one sample in a study of T cell responses to AZD1222 COVID-19 vaccine. Repertoires were generated with immunoSEQ multiplex PCR, while TCRdb's copy carries only in-frame clones and drops some. The profile shows approximately 88,000 clones, 70% to 85% of them singletons. Sequencing used peripheral blood, obtained on day 0 of AZD1222 vaccination. All receptors come from an adult in good health.

This clone was detected once. This chain joins TRBV11-2 and TRBJ2-1; the match to TRBD1 covers 8 bases. J was trimmed by 8 bases and V by 4 bases; bases with no gene match: 7. The CDR3 runs to 14 residues. Germline V gene lookup returns CDR1 SGHAT and CDR2 FQNNGV. The CDR3 bases are TGTGCCAGCAGCTCACCCCCGGGACAGGATGAGCAGTTCTTC. Translating it yields CASSSPPGQDEQFF.

The chain recombines TRBV10-1 with TRBJ1-6, with a tentative D call TRBD1 (5 bases). With 4 bases removed from V and 7 bases from J, the gap between germline ends came to 11 bases. In germline, CDR1 is WNHNN, CDR2 SYGVQD (reference sequence). This CDR3 is 14 amino acids long. CDR3 DNA sequence: TGCGCCAGCAGTGTTTCCCAGGGAAATTCACCCCTCCACTTT. Residues: CASSVSQGNSPLHF.

V is TRBV7-2 and J is TRBJ1-6; D remains ambiguous. Trimming shortened V by 5 bases and J by 10 bases, and 12 bases separated the two germline ends. CDR1 SGHTA and CDR2 FQGNSA come from the germline V gene. The CDR3 runs 13 residues. The CDR3 loop is CASSTWTESPLHF. The CDR3 DNA reads as TGTGCCAGCAGCACCTGGACGGAATCACCCCTCCACTTT. Looking up the rest from reference TRBV7-2 and TRBJ1-6 gives the full variable domain: GAGVSQSPSNKVTEKGKDVELRCDPISGHTALYWYRQSLGQGLEFLIYFQGNSAPDKSGLPSDRFSAERTGGSVSTLTIQRTQQEDSAVYLCASSTWTESPLHFGNGTRLTVT.

The chain couples TRBV10-3 to TRBJ1-2, with D unresolved. The CDR3 sequence is 12 residues long. V was clipped by 10 bases and J by 0 bases, with 9 bases between them. Germline V gene sequence: CDR1 ENHRY, CDR2 SYGVKD. CDR3 bases: TGTGCCAGTAGTCAACCTAACTATGGCTACACCTTC. Translating gives CASSQPNYGYTF.

The J gene is TRBJ1-1, the V gene TRBV18, with D unclear. V was pared by 2 bases and J by 1 base, with 11 bases between. The CDR3 runs to 15 residues. Per the germline V gene, CDR1 is KGHSH and CDR2 is LQKENI. The CDR3 protein is CASSPGQRSNTEAFF. CDR3 bases: TGTGCCAGCTCACCAGGTCAGCGATCGAACACTGAAGCTTTCTTT. The full variable domain, with the rest looked up from reference TRBV18 and TRBJ1-1, is NAGVMQNPRHLVRRRGQEARLRCSPMKGHSHVYWYRQLPEEGLKFMVYLQKENIIDESGMPKERFSAEFPKEGPSILRIQQVVRGDSAAYFCASSPGQRSNTEAFFGQGTRLTVV.

The chain uses TRBV3-1 (or the pseudogene TRBV3-2) and TRBJ2-2; D call uncertain. Trimming shortened V by 3 bases and J by 7 bases, and 15 bases separated the two germline ends. The CDR3 runs to 15 residues. The germline V gene encodes CDR1 LGHDT and CDR2 YNNKEL (reference sequence). Here the CDR3 reads CASSHSGHIVGELFF. CDR3 sequence (DNA): TGTGCCAGCAGCCACTCGGGCCATATTGTCGGGGAGCTGTTTTTT.

The rearrangement uses TRBV5-1 and TRBJ2-4, with a weak D call TRBD1 (6 bases). Deletions cut 0 bases from V and 8 bases from J, with 9 bases between. The V gene's germline CDR1 is SGHRS and CDR2 YFSETQ. This CDR3 has 13 residues. In nucleotides, the CDR3 is TGCGCCAGCAGCTTGGAACAGGGAGACATTCAGTACTTC. It translates to CASSLEQGDIQYF.

This clone was seen more than once but under ten times. The chain is built from TRBV7-8 and TRBJ2-7; D may be TRBD2 (5 bases). Germline V gene sequence: CDR1 SGHVS, CDR2 FQNEAQ. Trimming took off 2 bases at V and 7 bases at J, with 6 bases between the two ends. The CDR3 totals 11 residues. The CDR3 spells CASSLQREQYF. The CDR3 nucleotides are TGTGCCAGCAGCTTACAGCGGGAGCAGTACTTC.

V and J are TRBV9 and TRBJ2-3, with D possibly TRBD1 on 6 matching bases. With 6 bases removed from V and 2 bases from J, the gap between germline ends came to 19 bases. This CDR3 is built from 16 residues. CDR1 is SGDLS and CDR2 is YYNGEE in the germline V gene. This CDR3 reads CASTPRGTALTDTQYF. DNA for the CDR3: TGTGCCAGCACCCCCAGGGGTACGGCCCTCACAGATACGCAGTATTTT.

The CDR3 DNA is TGTGCCAGCAGCTTAGCGAGGGGGAGGGGTGAGCAGTTCTTC. Translation: CASSLARGRGEQFF. The rearrangement joins TRBV7-2 to TRBJ2-1; a possible D gene is TRBD2 (7 bases). V lost 0 bases and J 9 bases, leaving 12 bases between the germline ends. Per germline, CDR1 SGHTA and CDR2 FQGNSA. CDR3 length: 14 residues.

The V gene is TRBV7-9, the J gene TRBJ1-2; TRBD1 might be the D (5 bases). With 3 bases removed from V and 6 bases from J, the gap between germline ends came to 11 bases. CDR1 SEHNR and CDR2 FQNEAQ come from the germline V gene (reference sequence). CDR3 length: 13 amino acids. CDR3 in DNA: TGTGCCAGCAGCTTCGCTGACAGCGATGGCTACACCTTC. Its protein is CASSFADSDGYTF.

The rearrangement links TRBV30 to TRBJ1-6, with D maybe TRBD1 (5 bases). Trimming removed 8 bases at V and 8 bases at J, with 13 bases between. Germline loops: CDR1 GTSNPN, CDR2 SVGIG (reference sequence). CDR3 length: 12 residues. CDR3 amino acids: CAMTEWDSPLHF. The CDR3 region has the DNA TGTGCCATGACAGAATGGGATTCACCCCTCCACTTT.

The CDR3 DNA sequence: TGTGCCAGTAGCCCCGGTGGACTGACGAGCTCCTATAATTCACCCCTCCACTTT. As protein: CASSPGGLTSSYNSPLHF. V is TRBV19 and J is TRBJ1-6, with unresolved D. The CDR3 has 18 amino acids. From germline, CDR1 is LNHDA and CDR2 SQIVND (reference sequence). The V gene lost 6 bases and the J gene lost 0 bases, with 18 bases spanning the gap.

The rearrangement uses TRBV5-1 and TRBJ2-1, with D hard to call. CDR3 length: 15 residues. The germline V and J ends were trimmed by 1 base and 4 bases, with 12 bases remaining between them. Looked up from germline, CDR1 is SGHRS and CDR2 is YFSETQ. The CDR3 DNA reads as TGCGCCAGCAGCTTGATGCGGCCGGATTACAATGAGCAGTTCTTC. It translates to CASSLMRPDYNEQFF. The full variable domain, completed using reference TRBV5-1 and TRBJ2-1, is KAGVTQTPRYLIKTRGQQVTLSCSPISGHRSVSWYQQTPGQGLQFLFEYFSETQRNKGNFPGRFSGRQFSNSRSEMNVSTLELGDSALYLCASSLMRPDYNEQFFGPGTRLTVL.

The chain employs TRBV7-2 and TRBJ1-1; D unclear. Germline CDR1 is SGHTA and CDR2 is FQGNSA. V was cut by 6 bases and J by 1 base, with 9 bases left in between. The CDR3 runs 13 residues. CDR3 amino acids: CASRQQRNTEAFF. CDR3 coding DNA: TGTGCCAGCAGGCAACAGAGGAACACTGAAGCTTTCTTT.

The V and J genes are TRBV19 and TRBJ1-3; the D is unclear. Germline lookup yields CDR1 LNHDA and CDR2 SQIVND (reference sequence). Trimming removed 5 bases at V and 0 bases at J, with 11 bases between. There are 15 residues in the CDR3. The CDR3 region has the DNA TGTGCCAGTAGTCCCTTATGGTCCTCTGGAAACACCATATATTTT. It specifies CASSPLWSSGNTIYF.